This is a list of T cell receptor beta chains from one sample in a study of blood T cell repertoires in COVID-19. Libraries were prepared by immunoSEQ multiplex PCR; TCRdb keeps only in-frame clonotypes and omits some of them. The table lists approximately 190,000 clones, about four fifths of them singletons. Sequencing input: peripheral blood. These receptor sequences come from a man between 60 and 70 years old with acute or convalescent COVID-19. CDR3s include the opening cysteine and the closing phenylalanine or tryptophan. D genes are given only for firm matches. Some rows have no size entry. The others give once, few or many, or a class for an expanded clone.

J gene	D gene	clone size	V gene	CDR3 protein	CDR3 DNA
TRBJ1-1	NA	NA	TRBV30	CAWSVQGQPYTEAFF	TGTGCCTGGAGTGTACAAGGACAGCCGTACACTGAAGCTTTCTTT
TRBJ2-3	TRBD2	NA	TRBV12-5	CASGPSGSSADTQYF	TGTGCTAGTGGCCCTAGCGGGAGTTCCGCAGATACGCAGTATTTT
TRBJ2-3	NA	once	TRBV27	CASSLRELTDTQYF	TGTGCCAGCAGTTTACGGGAGCTTACAGATACGCAGTATTTT
TRBJ2-1	NA	NA	TRBV29-1	CSVEGGGLWQFF	TGCAGCGTTGAAGGGGGGGGGCTATGGCAGTTCTTC
TRBJ1-1	TRBD1	once	TRBV5-1	CASSLQGANTEAFF	TGCGCCAGCAGCTTGCAGGGGGCGAACACTGAAGCTTTCTTT
TRBJ2-1	TRBD2	NA	TRBV9	CASSVRLAGGGEQFF	TGTGCCAGCAGCGTACGACTAGCGGGAGGGGGTGAGCAGTTCTTC
TRBJ1-2	TRBD1	NA	TRBV19	CASSMTRTGGYGYTF	TGTGCCAGTAGTATGACCCGGACAGGGGGTTATGGCTACACCTTC
TRBJ2-3	TRBD2	NA	TRBV14	CASSHLTSGGTDTQYF	TGTGCCAGCAGCCACCTGACTAGCGGGGGCACAGATACGCAGTATTTT
TRBJ2-3	NA	once	TRBV12-3/TRBV12-4	CASSISGTDTQYF	TGTGCCAGCAGCATCAGCGGCACAGATACGCAGTATTTT
TRBJ2-5	NA	NA	TRBV3-1/TRBV3-2	CASSQDQETQYF	TGTGCCAGCAGCCAAGATCAGGAGACCCAGTACTTC
TRBJ2-1	TRBD2	NA	TRBV24-1	CATSEAGLAGARNEQFF	TGTGCCACCAGTGAGGCAGGTTTAGCGGGAGCTCGCAATGAGCAGTTCTTC
TRBJ2-2	NA	once	TRBV4-2	CASSQGRGGSFAGELFF	TGTGCCAGCAGCCAAGGGCGCGGCGGATCTTTCGCCGGGGAGCTGTTTTTT
TRBJ1-3	TRBD1	few	TRBV19	CASSREQGAWNTIYF	TGTGCCAGTAGTAGGGAACAGGGGGCCTGGAACACCATATATTTT
TRBJ1-6	NA	NA	TRBV7-2	CASSPQGPYNSPLHF	TGTGCCAGCAGCCCCCAGGGTCCCTATAATTCACCCCTCCACTTT
TRBJ1-6	NA	NA	TRBV4-2	CASSQEKQNNSPLHF	TGTGCCAGCAGCCAAGAGAAACAGAATAATTCACCCCTCCACTTT
TRBJ2-1	NA	NA	TRBV6-5	CASSYGLSSYNEQFF	TGTGCCAGCAGTTATGGACTCAGCTCCTACAATGAGCAGTTCTTC
TRBJ2-3	NA	NA	TRBV9	CASSVVGAGDTQYF	TGTGCCAGCAGCGTAGTGGGAGCAGGTGATACGCAGTATTTT
TRBJ1-2	TRBD1	few	TRBV30	CAWSVQDRPNYGYTF	TGTGCCTGGAGTGTACAGGACAGGCCAAACTATGGCTACACCTTC
TRBJ1-5	TRBD1	once	TRBV2	CASSARTGGQPQHF	TGTGCCAGCAGTGCCAGAACAGGGGGTCAGCCCCAGCATTTT
TRBJ2-3	TRBD2	NA	TRBV29-1	CSVEGERGLSTDTQYF	TGCAGCGTTGAGGGGGAGCGGGGGTTGAGCACAGATACGCAGTATTTT
TRBJ1-2	NA	once	TRBV20-1	CSASGTPNYGYTF	TGCAGTGCTAGTGGGACTCCGAACTATGGCTACACCTTC
TRBJ1-2	NA	NA	TRBV4-1	CASSQDTSRVGSDGYTF	TGCGCCAGCAGCCAAGATACGTCCAGGGTAGGTTCCGATGGCTACACCTTC
TRBJ2-7	NA	NA	TRBV25-1	CASSDPVLTYEQYF	TGTGCCAGCAGTGACCCAGTTCTCACCTACGAGCAGTACTTC
TRBJ2-7	NA	NA	TRBV12-3/TRBV12-4	CASSQGNTYEQYF	TGTGCCAGCAGTCAGGGCAATACCTACGAGCAGTACTTC
TRBJ1-2	NA	NA	TRBV27	CASSRDSNYGYTF	TGTGCCAGCAGCCGCGACAGTAACTATGGCTACACCTTC
TRBJ2-1	NA	NA	TRBV19	CASSIVGTANEQFF	TGTGCCAGTAGTATAGTGGGGACTGCTAATGAGCAGTTCTTC
TRBJ1-2	TRBD1	few	TRBV6-6	CASSYSTGVNYGYTF	TGTGCCAGCAGTTACTCGACAGGGGTTAACTATGGCTACACCTTC
TRBJ1-6	NA	NA	TRBV4-1	CASSQISSYNSPLHF	TGCGCCAGCAGCCAAATCAGTTCCTATAATTCACCCCTCCACTTT
TRBJ2-3	NA	NA	TRBV2	CASSELVLTDTQYF	TGTGCCAGCAGTGAACTAGTTCTCACAGATACGCAGTATTTT
TRBJ1-2	NA	NA	TRBV10-3	CAISESNSRREGYGYTF	TGTGCCATCAGTGAGTCGAATAGTCGCAGGGAGGGCTATGGCTACACCTTC
TRBJ1-1	NA	few	TRBV3-1/TRBV3-2	CASSQVDWNTEAFF	TGTGCCAGCAGCCAAGTAGATTGGAACACTGAAGCTTTCTTT
TRBJ2-7	NA	once	TRBV13	CASSLRGEGLYEQYF	TGTGCCAGCAGCTTAAGGGGGGAGGGCCTTTACGAGCAGTACTTC
TRBJ2-2	NA	NA	TRBV24-1	CATSDKPTGELFF	TGTGCCACCAGTGATAAGCCAACCGGGGAGCTGTTTTTT
TRBJ2-5	NA	NA	TRBV2	CASSERQSLGETQYF	TGTGCCAGCAGTGAAAGACAGTCCCTCGGAGAGACCCAGTACTTC
TRBJ2-5	TRBD2	NA	TRBV10-3	CAISGGTRQETQYF	TGTGCCATCAGTGGTGGGACTAGACAAGAGACCCAGTACTTC